This entry features one T cell receptor (beta chain) sequence. Repertoires were generated with immunoSEQ multiplex PCR, while TCRdb's copy carries only in-frame clones and drops some. In the table there are tens of thousands of clones, roughly three quarters of which are singletons. This sample is part of a study of OX40 agonist ivuxolimab in advanced cancers. About the research overall: Patients in dose escalation had liver, melanoma, kidney or head and neck cancers. Eligibility admitted prior anti-PD-1, anti-PD-L1 or anti-CTLA-4 therapy; around 38% had some.

The germline gives CDR1 SQVTM, CDR2 ANQGSEA. Trimming took 4 bases from V and 1 from J, leaving 7 bases between them. The CDR3 totals 13 residues. This sample comprised CD4+ or CD8+ T cells sorted from blood, obtained in a trial of the OX40 agonist ivuxolimab. This clonotype was obtained from an adult with an advanced solid tumor such as melanoma, head and neck, liver or kidney cancer. The chain joins TRBV29-1 to TRBJ2-2; no definite D call. CDR3 region: CSVAQLNTGELFF. In nucleotides, the CDR3 is TGCAGCGTTGCTCAGCTGAACACCGGGGAGCTGTTTTTT.